This TCR beta chain was sequenced in a study of blood T cell repertoires in COVID-19. Germline loops: CDR1 LGHDT, CDR2 YNNKEL (reference sequence). This CDR3 contains 14 residues. J gave up 7 bases and V 5 bases, and 4 bases lay outside the gene matches. The repertoire was sequenced with immunoSEQ multiplex PCR; TCRdb's copy has only in-frame clones and lacks some. The sample carries tens of thousands of clones, around 92% recorded once. The J gene is TRBJ1-6, the V gene TRBV3-1 (or the pseudogene TRBV3-2); 8 nucleotides match TRBD1. The sample was peripheral blood. The TCR sequence derives from a man aged 45-65 years with COVID-19, enrolled during active disease. CDR3 in amino acids: CASSSGQGNSPLHF. The CDR3 nucleotides are TGTGCCAGCAGCTCAGGACAGGGAAATTCACCCCTCCACTTT.